This T cell receptor beta chain was identified in a study of OX40 agonist ivuxolimab in advanced cancers. Study summary: An anti-OX40 (CD134) antibody with agonistic activity, ivuxolimab, was administered to patients. Six ivuxolimab dose levels, 0.01 to 10 mg/kg, were given intravenously every 2 weeks. Points from the study as a whole: Dosing at 0.1 to 3.0 mg/kg was accompanied by clonal expansion of CD4+ and CD8+ blood T cells by week 6.

In germline, CDR1 is MNHEY, CDR2 SVGAGI. This CDR3 has 14 amino acids. The V and J ends lost 0 bases and 4 bases respectively, with 9 bases between them. Comments on this clone: Antigen unknown.

Profiled with immunoSEQ multiplex PCR; TCRdb holds only in-frame clones, not every one. This sample has tens of thousands of clones, with around four fifths found just once. Sequences were derived from CD4+ or CD8+ T cells sorted from blood, sampled in a trial of the OX40 agonist ivuxolimab. The genes are TRBV6-5 and TRBJ1-1; D not resolved. This receptor was obtained from an adult with an advanced solid tumor such as melanoma, head and neck, liver or kidney cancer. Written as DNA, the CDR3 is TGTGCCAGCAGTTACTCACGGGTGAGCACTGAAGCTTTCTTT. Protein sequence: CASSYSRVSTEAFF.